This TCR beta chain was retrieved from a study of T cell repertoires in cytomegalovirus infection (dated by TCRdb to the late 2010s). About the investigation overall: The peptide stimulations were aimed at well-studied HLA-B-restricted epitopes as well as recently identified HLA-C-restricted CMV epitopes, whose presentation resists viral immunomodulation. Because public TCR beta signatures pointed to carriage of CMV infection together with the matching HLA type, the HLA type of each donor mattered for the analysis.

In this sample, this clonotype turned up many times. Its specific antigen is unknown. Per-base qualities were not stored, and no clone one base away is much larger. What the work shows at the level of the full study, not this receptor alone: Cumulative frequency of public TCR beta family members discriminated carriers of CMV infection plus the relevant HLA type in this cohort and an independent roughly 350-donor cohort. The ex vivo response was dominated by HLA-C-restricted CMV-specific TCR beta clonotypes, which also provided the single most frequent clonotype in two of eight donors.

Reading the label with the study, this specimen's treatment or condition is: in vitro stimulation with specific CMV peptide epitopes to enrich CMV-specific T cells. The run used an Illumina HiSeq 1500. TCRdb's own reprocessing of the public reads used fastp at Q25 and MiXCR and kept productive beta chains. All rows with the same CDR3 protein become a single entry with the most common DNA and genes. Present in this sample are about 310,000 distinct CDR3 sequences, 20% to 25% of which were seen just once. Roughly 15% of the sample is in the top ten clones. The source material was cultured PBMCs, sampled from culture after CMV antigen stimulation. This TCR came from a human donor in good health (CMV status not recorded). Some clones in this sample may be carry-over from other donors' samples.

The DNA reads as follows: TGTGCCAGCAGCTCCCGAAAGTCTAGCGGGAGGGCCATAGATACGCAGTATTTT. This encodes CASSSRKSSGRAIDTQYF. The rearranged segments are TRBV7-8 and TRBJ2-3; 12 central bases correspond to TRBD2. The CDR3 holds 18 amino acids from the cysteine to the phenylalanine. Only CDR3 DNA remains: 54 bases, in frame from the first base. Here V drops 4 bases and J drops 5 bases, and the junction holds 13 bases not matched to any gene. The germline V gene specifies SGHVS as CDR1 and FQNEAQ as CDR2.